This TCR beta chain originates from a study of blood T cell repertoires in COVID-19. Background on the study: COVID-19 samples collected from the United States, Italy and Spain covered acute and convalescent phases. The analysed material was cDNA or gDNA that came from T cells, B-cell-depleted T cells, or PBMCs.

Followed longitudinally, the Seattle patients had been enrolled during active infection. This clone was counted only a few times. Per the study methods: Reference gene primers were amplified, and this amplification served to estimate nucleated cell counts. Clones were sequenced by immunoSEQ multiplex PCR, and TCRdb holds only the in-frame ones, with some missing. The DNA gave D and trimming, while V, J and clone size come from that table. The sample shows hundreds of thousands of clones, around 88% of them seen only once. The CDR3 consists of 12 residues. Germline CDR1 MDHEN, CDR2 SYDVKM. V was trimmed by 6 bases and J by 5 bases, leaving 10 bases between them.

The genes are TRBV28 and TRBJ1-2; D is perhaps TRBD1 (6 bases). Sequences were obtained from peripheral blood. The TCR comes from a woman aged 70-85 years with COVID-19, enrolled during active disease. DNA for the CDR3: TGTGCCAGCAGCGGACAGCGATATGGCTACACCTTC. This sequence encodes CASSGQRYGYTF.